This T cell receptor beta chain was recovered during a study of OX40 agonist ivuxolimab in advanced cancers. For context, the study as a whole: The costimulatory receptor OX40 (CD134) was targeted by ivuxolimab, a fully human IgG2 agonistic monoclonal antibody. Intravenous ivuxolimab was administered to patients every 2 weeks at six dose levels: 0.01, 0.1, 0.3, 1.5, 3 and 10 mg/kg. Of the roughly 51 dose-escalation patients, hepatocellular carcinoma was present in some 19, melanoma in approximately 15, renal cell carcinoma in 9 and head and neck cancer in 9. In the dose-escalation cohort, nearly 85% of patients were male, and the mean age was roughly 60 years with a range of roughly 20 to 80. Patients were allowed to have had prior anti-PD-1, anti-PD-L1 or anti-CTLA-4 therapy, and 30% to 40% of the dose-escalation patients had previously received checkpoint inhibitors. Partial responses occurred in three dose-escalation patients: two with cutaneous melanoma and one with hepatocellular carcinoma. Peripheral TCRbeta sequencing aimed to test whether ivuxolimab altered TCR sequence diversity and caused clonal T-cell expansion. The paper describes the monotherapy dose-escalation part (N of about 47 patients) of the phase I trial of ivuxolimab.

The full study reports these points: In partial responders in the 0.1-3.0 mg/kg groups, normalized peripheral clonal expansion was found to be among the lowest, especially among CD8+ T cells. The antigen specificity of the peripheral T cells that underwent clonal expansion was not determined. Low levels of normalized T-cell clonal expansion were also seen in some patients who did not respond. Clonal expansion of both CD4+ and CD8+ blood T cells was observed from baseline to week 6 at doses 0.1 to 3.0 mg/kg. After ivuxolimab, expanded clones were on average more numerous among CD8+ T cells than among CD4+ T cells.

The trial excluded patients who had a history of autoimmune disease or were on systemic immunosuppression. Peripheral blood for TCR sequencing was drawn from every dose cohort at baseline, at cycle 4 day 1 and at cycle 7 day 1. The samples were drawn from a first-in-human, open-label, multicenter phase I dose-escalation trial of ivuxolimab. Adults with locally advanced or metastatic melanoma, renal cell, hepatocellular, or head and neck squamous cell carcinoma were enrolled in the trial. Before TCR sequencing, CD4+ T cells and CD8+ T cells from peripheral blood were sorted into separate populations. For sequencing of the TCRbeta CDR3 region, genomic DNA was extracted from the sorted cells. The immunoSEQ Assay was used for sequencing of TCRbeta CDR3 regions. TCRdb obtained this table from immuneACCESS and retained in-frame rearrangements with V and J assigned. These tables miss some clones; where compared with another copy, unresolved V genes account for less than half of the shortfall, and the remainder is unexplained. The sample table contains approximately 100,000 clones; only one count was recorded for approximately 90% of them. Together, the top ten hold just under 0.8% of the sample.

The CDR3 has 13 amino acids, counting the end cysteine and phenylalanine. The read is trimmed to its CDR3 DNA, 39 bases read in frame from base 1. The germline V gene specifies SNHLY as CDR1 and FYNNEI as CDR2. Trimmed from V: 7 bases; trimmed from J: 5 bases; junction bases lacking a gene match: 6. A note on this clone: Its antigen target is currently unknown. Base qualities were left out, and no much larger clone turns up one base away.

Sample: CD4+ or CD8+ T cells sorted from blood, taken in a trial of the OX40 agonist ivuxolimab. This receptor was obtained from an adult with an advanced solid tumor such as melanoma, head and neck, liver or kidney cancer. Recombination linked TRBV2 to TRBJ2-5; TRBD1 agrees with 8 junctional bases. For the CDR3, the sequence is CASTSDRAETQYF. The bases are TGTGCCAGCACCTCGGACAGGGCGGAGACCCAGTACTTC.